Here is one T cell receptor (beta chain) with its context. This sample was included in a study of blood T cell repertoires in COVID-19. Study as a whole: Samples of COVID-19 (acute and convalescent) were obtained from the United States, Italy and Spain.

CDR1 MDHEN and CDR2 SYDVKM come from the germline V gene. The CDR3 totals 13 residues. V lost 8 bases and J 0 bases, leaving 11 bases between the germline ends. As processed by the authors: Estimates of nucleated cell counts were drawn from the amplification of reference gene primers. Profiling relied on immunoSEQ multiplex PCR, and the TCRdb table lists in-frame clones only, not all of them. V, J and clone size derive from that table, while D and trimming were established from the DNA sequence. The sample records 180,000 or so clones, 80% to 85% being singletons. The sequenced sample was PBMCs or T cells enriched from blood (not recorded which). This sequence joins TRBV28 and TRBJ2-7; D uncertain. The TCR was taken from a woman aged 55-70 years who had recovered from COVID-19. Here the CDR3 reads CASYSQSSYEQYF. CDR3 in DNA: TGTGCCAGCTACTCACAGAGCTCCTACGAGCAGTACTTC. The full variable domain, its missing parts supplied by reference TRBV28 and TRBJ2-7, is DVKVTQSSRYLVKRTGEKVFLECVQDMDHENMFWYRQDPGLGLRLIYFSYDVKMKEKGDIPEGYSVSREKKERFSLILESASTNQTSMYLCASYSQSSYEQYFGPGTRLTVT.